This T cell receptor beta chain was recovered during a study of T cell responses to AZD1222 COVID-19 vaccine. Study-level points and caveats: No repertoire was sampled before or during the peak T cell response, only after it. Baseline seropositives among AZD1222 recipients totaled only five to seven.

Only one count was recorded for this clone. Its cognate antigen is unknown. This CDR3 spans 14 amino acids. CDR1 and CDR2 from the germline V gene are SGDLS and YYNGEE. Trimming took off 1 base at V and 5 bases at J, with 12 bases between the two ends. Sequencing used immunoSEQ multiplex PCR; TCRdb keeps in-frame clones, though not all of them. The sample has some 120,000 clones; 92% are singletons. The sequence was obtained from an adult in good health. The chain couples TRBV9 to TRBJ2-5; D is unclear. The material sequenced was peripheral blood, taken on day 0 of AZD1222 vaccination. The CDR3 nucleotides are TGTGCCAGCAGCGTAAGTCCCAAGGAGGAGACCCAGTACTTC. It translates to CASSVSPKEETQYF.